The text below deals with one T cell receptor beta chain. Its antigen is unidentified. The CDR3 has 13 residues. Germline assignment: CDR1 SGHNT and CDR2 YENEEA. This entry belongs to a study of monozygotic twins with inflammatory bowel disease. Reanalyzing the 5' RACE reads, TCRdb keeps one entry per CDR3 protein, without DNA. The sample has fewer than 550,000 distinct CDR3 sequences; the top ten hold around 2.4%. The study, taken as a whole, reports: Different subtypes (of T cells) could not be told apart from one another.

V gene TRBV11-3 combines with J gene TRBJ2-1; the D gene TCRdb calls, TRBD2, cannot be checked with no DNA. Source material: blood. This TCR derives from a human donor with ulcerative colitis or Crohn's disease, or a healthy co-twin of an affected twin (not recorded which). CDR3: CASSLDGGSKQFF.